The sequence of this T cell receptor (beta chain) was determined in a study of cytomegalovirus exposure and HLA in healthy donors. PCR amplification relied on 60 Vbeta primers (plus 13 Jbeta primers). Generated by immunoSEQ multiplex PCR, the TCRdb table keeps only in-frame clones and is missing some. The data show some 93,000 clones, less than 80% seen once. Trimming removed 0 bases at V and 5 bases at J, with 11 bases between. The CDR3 consists of 14 residues. The V gene's germline CDR1 is SGHRS and CDR2 YFSETQ. This clonotype originated in a boy aged 5 to 17 in good health and CMV-seropositive. The chain combines TRBV5-1 with TRBJ1-1; no reliable D call. The sample was PBMCs. The CDR3 region is CASSLGGPVTEAFF. For the CDR3, the DNA is TGCGCCAGCAGCTTGGGTGGGCCGGTAACTGAAGCTTTCTTT.